These 22 T cell receptor beta chains were sequenced from one sample in a study of blood T cell repertoires in COVID-19. Assay used: immunoSEQ multiplex PCR; TCRdb lists only in-frame clones, some missing. This table has 250,000 to 300,000 clones, about 85% appearing once. The source material was peripheral blood. The receptors shown here come from a man aged 18 to 30 with active or convalescent COVID-19.

The chain uses TRBV7-6 and TRBJ2-2; 10 bases map to TRBD2. V lost 5 bases, J lost 6 bases, and 9 bases stayed unmatched. Germline CDR1 and CDR2: SGHVS and FNYEAQ. This CDR3 has 16 amino acids. In DNA form, the CDR3 reads TGTGCCAGCAGCCCCCGAGGAGCGGGAGGGGCCGGGGAGCTGTTTTTT. Protein product: CASSPRGAGGAGELFF.

The genes are TRBV10-1 and TRBJ2-5, with TRBD2 matching over 8 bases. Germline CDR1 WNHNN, CDR2 SYGVQD (reference sequence). V shed 3 bases, J shed 5 bases, and the junction held 5 bases outside the gene matches. The CDR3 is made up of 14 amino acids. The CDR3 bases are TGCGCCAGCAGTGAATTAGCGGGGTCGGAGACCCAGTACTTC. The encoded protein is CASSELAGSETQYF.

V gene TRBV30 combines with J gene TRBJ1-6; 11 nucleotides match TRBD1. Germline CDR1 is GTSNPN and CDR2 is SVGIG (reference sequence). Trimming removed 3 bases from V and 9 bases from J; junction bases left unmatched: 7. CDR3 length equals 15 residues. The chain's CDR3 is CAWRTGTGGSSPLHF. The DNA of the CDR3 is TGTGCCTGGAGAACCGGGACAGGGGGTAGTTCACCCCTCCACTTT. The full variable domain, with the rest looked up from reference TRBV30 and TRBJ1-6, is SQTIHQWPATLVQPVGSPLSLECTVEGTSNPNLYWYRQAAGRGLQLLFYSVGIGQISSEVPQNLSASRPQDRQFILSSKKLLLSDSGFYLCAWRTGTGGSSPLHFGNGTRLTVT.

The rearrangement joins TRBV14 to TRBJ1-1; D not resolved. The CDR3 has 15 amino acids. Germline CDR1 is SGHDN and CDR2 is FVKESK. V lost 2 bases to trimming and J lost 4 bases, with 14 bases between them. The CDR3 coding sequence is TGTGCCAGCAGCCAACTCACCGGTGGCGGCACTGAAGCTTTCTTT. Translating it yields CASSQLTGGGTEAFF.

This rearrangement joins TRBV29-1 to TRBJ1-1; tentatively, D is TRBD1 (6 bases). Germline values: CDR1 SQVTM, CDR2 ANQGSEA. With 8 bases removed from V and 4 bases from J, the gap between germline ends came to 11 bases. The CDR3 spans 11 residues. CDR3 region: CSPGTFTEAFF. CDR3 coding DNA: TGCAGCCCCGGGACATTCACTGAAGCTTTCTTT.

This clone was counted once. CDR3 sequence reads: CASSTRGRGYSYEQYF. The CDR3 DNA is TGTGCCAGTAGTACCCGAGGGAGGGGCTACTCCTACGAGCAGTACTTC. This chain uses TRBV19 with TRBJ2-7; 7 nucleotides line up with TRBD2. The CDR3 is 16 amino acids. With 4 bases clipped from V and 0 bases from J, the junction kept 9 bases outside the gene matches. The V gene's germline CDR1 is LNHDA and CDR2 SQIVND (reference sequence).

The chain combines TRBV2 with TRBJ2-3, with a possible D match to TRBD1 (9 bases). The CDR3 is made up of 14 amino acids. V lost 7 bases and J lost 11, with 22 bases in between. Germline V gives CDR1 SNHLY, CDR2 FYNNEI. This CDR3 is CASTGGTGTTGQYF. The CDR3 DNA is TGTGCCAGCACGGGGGGGACAGGGACGACAGGGCAGTATTTT.

V gene TRBV20-1 combines with J gene TRBJ1-1; D gene uncertain. V lost 6 bases and J 1 base, leaving 6 bases between the germline ends. The CDR3 runs 11 residues. CDR1 and CDR2 from the germline V gene are DFQATT and SNEGSKA (reference sequence). The CDR3 is CSAWANTEAFF. In DNA form, the CDR3 reads TGCAGTGCATGGGCGAACACTGAAGCTTTCTTT.

The chain has TRBV18 and TRBJ2-3; perhaps TRBD1 as D (5 bases). The CDR3 sequence is 13 residues long. The V end lost 2 bases, the J end lost 6 bases, and 9 bases lay between the germline ends. CDR1 and CDR2 from the germline V gene are KGHSH and LQKENI. The CDR3 protein is CASSPAGSDTQYF. Here the CDR3 DNA reads TGTGCCAGCTCACCAGCAGGGTCGGATACGCAGTATTTT.

The chain joins TRBV14 to TRBJ2-7; no firm D call. V lost 0 bases, J lost 4 bases, and 4 bases lay in between. The CDR3 runs 12 residues. CDR1 and CDR2 (germline): SGHDN, FVKESK. This CDR3 reads CASSQESYEQYF. CDR3 bases: TGTGCCAGCAGCCAAGAGAGTTACGAGCAGTACTTC.

V usage is TRBV4-2 and J usage is TRBJ2-3, with D possibly TRBD2 on 5 matching bases. The V end was cut by 3 bases, the J end by 0 bases, with 13 bases between. The CDR3 spans 16 residues. The germline V gene encodes CDR1 LGHNA and CDR2 YNFKEQ. The CDR3 is CASSHNGRASTDTQYF. DNA for the CDR3: TGTGCCAGCAGCCACAACGGGCGGGCTAGCACAGATACGCAGTATTTT.

The V and J genes are TRBV28 and TRBJ1-3; 7 bases fit TRBD1. V gave up 6 bases and J gave up 0 bases; unmatched junction bases: 2. Germline V gene data show CDR1 as MDHEN and CDR2 as SYDVKM. The CDR3 has 14 amino acids. The CDR3 DNA reads as TGTGCCAGCAGACAGGGGTACTCTGGAAACACCATATATTTT. Residues: CASRQGYSGNTIYF.

The chain links TRBV5-1 to TRBJ2-2; 7 bases fit TRBD1. CDR3 size: 14 residues. Germline values: CDR1 SGHRS, CDR2 YFSETQ. The V and J ends lost 4 bases and 5 bases, in that order; junction bases with no gene match: 5. CDR3 amino acids: CASSPSRGTGELFF. The CDR3 coding sequence is TGCGCCAGCAGCCCTTCCAGGGGGACCGGGGAGCTGTTTTTT.

This clone came up once. The gene calls are TRBV10-3 and TRBJ2-1, with TRBD1 as a possible D gene (6 bases). Looked up from germline, CDR1 is ENHRY and CDR2 is SYGVKD. Trimming took 3 bases from V and 2 from J, leaving 14 bases between them. The CDR3 sequence is 16 residues long. CDR3 residues: CAISEGSQGTYNEQFF. The CDR3 DNA reads as TGTGCCATCAGTGAAGGTTCTCAGGGGACCTACAATGAGCAGTTCTTC.

V usage is TRBV6-5 and J usage is TRBJ1-1; 8 nucleotides agree with TRBD1. This CDR3 spans 13 amino acids. Germline-derived CDR1 and CDR2 are MNHEY and SVGAGI. V shed 7 bases and J 9 bases; nucleotides not matched to a gene: 10. CDR3: CASIQGAQGQAFF. Written as DNA, the CDR3 is TGTGCCAGCATTCAGGGGGCGCAAGGGCAAGCTTTCTTT.

This clone has a single count. This chain links TRBV9 with TRBJ2-2, with 9 positions matching TRBD2. From germline, CDR1 is SGDLS and CDR2 YYNGEE. V trimming: 4 bases; J trimming: 3 bases; junction bases outside the gene matches: 13. The CDR3 runs 18 residues. CDR3 in DNA: TGTGCCAGCAGCCCTTTAACCTTAGCGGGGGCCTACACCGGGGAGCTGTTTTTT. Translation gives CASSPLTLAGAYTGELFF.

This sequence joins TRBV5-8 and TRBJ1-1; D possibly corresponds to TRBD1 (6 bases). With 6 bases removed from V and 3 bases from J, the gap between germline ends came to 15 bases. CDR1 is SGHTS and CDR2 is YDEGEE in the germline V gene. The CDR3 sequence is 14 residues long. CDR3 protein: CASNPRQAHTEAFF. The CDR3 nucleotides are TGTGCCAGCAACCCGAGACAGGCCCACACTGAAGCTTTCTTT.

The gene calls are TRBV19 and TRBJ2-4; D uncertain. The CDR3 loop spans 10 amino acids. V was clipped by 9 bases and J by 3 bases, with 3 bases between them. Germline CDR1 and CDR2: LNHDA and SQIVND (reference sequence). CDR3 nucleotides: TGTGCCAGCGGCAAAAACATTCAGTACTTC. Its translation is CASGKNIQYF.

V and J are TRBV5-1 and TRBJ1-3, with D hard to call. This CDR3 has 14 residues. Germline loops: CDR1 SGHRS, CDR2 YFSETQ. Trimming pared 0 bases from V and 4 bases from J, leaving 8 bases between. The CDR3 DNA reads as TGCGCCAGCAGCTTGGCCACGGAGGGAAACACCATATATTTT. Its protein is CASSLATEGNTIYF.

The J gene is TRBJ2-7, the V gene TRBV13, with 11 bases matching TRBD1. This CDR3 is built from 15 residues. V trimming: 1 base; J trimming: 3 bases; junction bases outside the gene matches: 2. Germline-derived CDR1 and CDR2 are PRHDT and FYEKMQ (reference sequence). CDR3 bases: TGTGCCAGCAGCTTAGAGGGGACAGGGGGCTACGAGCAGTACTTC. Encoded protein: CASSLEGTGGYEQYF.

The gene calls are TRBV12-3 or TRBV12-4 and TRBJ1-1; the match to TRBD1 covers 8 bases. The ends lost 3 bases at V and 7 bases at J; junction bases unmatched: 4. There are 13 residues in the CDR3. In nucleotides, the CDR3 is TGTGCCAGCAGTTTGGGACAGGTACTTGAAGCTTTCTTT. This codes for CASSLGQVLEAFF.

The chain joins TRBV7-2 to TRBJ1-1; possible D gene TRBD1, 6 bases. With 3 bases removed from V and 6 bases from J, the gap between germline ends came to 11 bases. Germline CDR1 and CDR2: SGHTA and FQGNSA. The CDR3 runs 13 residues. CDR3 DNA: TGTGCCAGCAGCTTGGACAGAGAATCTGAAGCTTTCTTT. Its protein product is CASSLDRESEAFF.